The 20 T cell receptor beta chains below were found in one sample sequenced in a study of blood T cell repertoires in COVID-19. Here immunoSEQ multiplex PCR was the method, and the copy in TCRdb shows in-frame clones only, minus some. Of around 140,000 clones in the sample, 75% to 90% were seen once. Sequenced: peripheral blood. These receptor sequences come from a man aged 50-59 years with active COVID-19.

The chain joins TRBV15 to TRBJ1-1; weak D call: TRBD1 (5 bases). The CDR3 contains 14 residues. Trimming removed 3 bases at V and 1 base at J, with 9 bases between. The germline gives CDR1 LNHNV, CDR2 YYDKDF (reference sequence). Written as DNA, the CDR3 is TGTGCCACCAGCAGGGACATCCGGAACACTGAAGCTTTCTTT. Its protein product is CATSRDIRNTEAFF.

The chain links TRBV11-2 to TRBJ2-3; D is uncertain. Trimming left V 1 base short and J 1 base short, with 12 bases between. Germline CDR1 SGHAT, CDR2 FQNNGV. The length of the CDR3 is 16 residues. The CDR3, as DNA: TGTGCCAGCAGCTTAGTTCTTCCAGGCGGCACAGATACGCAGTATTTT. It encodes CASSLVLPGGTDTQYF.

V is TRBV6-6 and J is TRBJ1-4; 7 bases align to TRBD1. With V trimmed by 5 bases and J by 7 bases, 10 bases remained unmatched. The CDR3 has 15 residues. The germline CDR1 and CDR2 sequences are MNHNY and SVGAGI (reference sequence). The CDR3 DNA reads TGTGCCAGCAGTCGACAGGGAGGGCGGGGTGAAAAACTGTTTTTT. Encoded protein: CASSRQGGRGEKLFF.

The chain has TRBV7-2 and TRBJ1-2; 12 bases are a match to TRBD1. Per germline, CDR1 SGHTA and CDR2 FQGNSA. V dropped 4 bases and J dropped 7; count of bases not matched to a gene: 13. The CDR3 totals 17 residues. In DNA form, the CDR3 reads TGTGCCAGCAGCTCGCCGGGACAGGGGGCGCGTAATACTGGCTACACCTTC. This translates into CASSSPGQGARNTGYTF.

V is TRBV9 and J is TRBJ1-1, with TRBD1 as a possible D gene (5 bases). This CDR3 is 13 amino acids long. Germline lookup yields CDR1 SGDLS and CDR2 YYNGEE. V was trimmed by 9 bases and J by 0 bases, leaving 12 bases between them. The CDR3 DNA follows: TGTGCCACCGAGACAGAGATGAACACTGAAGCTTTCTTT. This translates into CATETEMNTEAFF.

This clone has only a few counts. The V and J genes are TRBV5-6 and TRBJ2-3, with a tentative D call TRBD2 (6 bases). The V end was cut by 5 bases, the J end by 5 bases, with 15 bases between. Looked up from germline, CDR1 is SGHDT and CDR2 is YYEEEE. The CDR3 is 14 residues long. The CDR3 nucleotides are TGTGCCAGCAGGGTGGGGCTGGGAGGAGATACGCAGTATTTT. Translation: CASRVGLGGDTQYF.

The chain is built from TRBV7-6 and TRBJ1-3; D is unresolved. V shed 8 bases and J shed 6 bases, with 23 bases lying between them. The CDR3 loop spans 16 amino acids. Germline CDR1 SGHVS, CDR2 FNYEAQ. The DNA for the CDR3 is TGTGCCAGCCTACCGATGCGAGATGCACGCCCAAACACCATATATTTT. This encodes CASLPMRDARPNTIYF.

The rearrangement joins TRBV5-1 to TRBJ2-3, with 10 bases aligning to TRBD1. V shed 5 bases, J shed 8 bases, and the junction held 8 bases outside the gene matches. The germline V gene has CDR1 SGHRS and CDR2 YFSETQ. The CDR3 is 14 residues long. The CDR3 is CASSPDRGRATQYF. CDR3 in DNA: TGCGCCAGCAGTCCAGACAGGGGGCGCGCTACGCAGTATTTT.

The rearrangement joins TRBV5-6 to TRBJ2-3; 11 nucleotides match TRBD2. The J segment lost 3 bases and the V segment lost 2 bases, leaving 2 bases of the junction unmatched. Germline V gene sequence: CDR1 SGHDT, CDR2 YYEEEE. CDR3 length: 15 amino acids. CDR3 protein: CASSFPSGGTDTQYF. The CDR3 nucleotides are TGTGCCAGCAGCTTTCCTAGCGGGGGGACAGATACGCAGTATTTT.

The chain links TRBV6-5 to TRBJ2-1; 10 nucleotides line up with TRBD2. The CDR3 runs to 15 residues. Germline V gene data show CDR1 as MNHEY and CDR2 as SVGAGI. V lost 0 bases and J lost 8; bases outside the gene matches: 4. CDR3 nucleotides: TGTGCCAGCAGTTACTCGGCTAGCGGGGGTGATGAGCAGTTCTTC. As protein: CASSYSASGGDEQFF.

The chain employs TRBV4-2 and TRBJ2-7; TRBD2 aligns across 13 bases. The junction had 0 bases not matched to a gene; V was cut back by 2 bases and J by 2 bases. From germline, CDR1 is LGHNA and CDR2 YNFKEQ. The CDR3 sequence is 15 residues long. The CDR3 region has the DNA TGTGCCAGCAGCCAAACTAGCGGGGGGGCCTACGAGCAGTACTTC. Residues: CASSQTSGGAYEQYF.

The chain joins TRBV7-9 to TRBJ1-1, with D tentatively TRBD1 (5 bases). The germline CDR1 and CDR2 sequences are SEHNR and FQNEAQ (reference sequence). Trimming stripped 7 bases from V and 1 base from J, with 13 bases between. The length of the CDR3 is 14 residues. The CDR3 DNA follows: TGTGCCAGCACCTGGGGGGGTCCGAACACTGAAGCTTTCTTT. It is translated as CASTWGGPNTEAFF.

This clone was seen once. The rearrangement joins TRBV9 to TRBJ1-2; D perhaps matches TRBD1 (6 bases). Germline CDR1 is SGDLS and CDR2 is YYNGEE. With 0 bases removed from V and 4 bases from J, the gap between germline ends came to 13 bases. The CDR3 consists of 15 residues. The CDR3 region is CASSVGTAIGYGYTF. For the CDR3, the DNA is TGTGCCAGCAGCGTAGGGACAGCCATTGGCTATGGCTACACCTTC. Supplemented by reference TRBV9 and TRBJ1-2, the full variable domain reads DSGVTQTPKHLITATGQRVTLRCSPRSGDLSVYWYQQSLDQGLQFLIQYYNGEERAKGNILERFSAQQFPDLHSELNLSSLELGDSALYFCASSVGTAIGYGYTFGSGTRLTVV.

This clone has just one count. The V gene is TRBV5-1, the J gene TRBJ2-7, with TRBD1 matching 9 bases. Germline V gene lookup returns CDR1 SGHRS and CDR2 YFSETQ. The CDR3 runs to 12 residues. J lost 6 bases, V lost 4 bases, and 2 bases had no gene match. CDR3 DNA: TGCGCCAGCAGCCAGGGACAGGGCGAGCAGTACTTC. Translating gives CASSQGQGEQYF.

The genes are TRBV11-1 and TRBJ1-4; D is perhaps TRBD1 (5 bases). V was cut by 5 bases and J by 8 bases, with 12 bases left in between. There are 13 residues in the CDR3. Germline V gene data show CDR1 as SGHAT and CDR2 as FQDESV (reference sequence). The DNA for the CDR3 is TGTGCCAGCAGCCCAGGGCAACGCGAAAAACTGTTTTTT. It is translated as CASSPGQREKLFF.

The CDR3 DNA sequence: TGTGCCAGCAGCTTCCCGGGACAGGGGAATGAAAAACTGTTTTTT. It codes for CASSFPGQGNEKLFF. V and J are TRBV7-8 and TRBJ1-4; 10 bases fit TRBD1. In germline, CDR1 is SGHVS, CDR2 FQNEAQ. With 3 bases clipped from V and 5 bases from J, the junction kept 3 bases outside the gene matches. The CDR3 sequence is 15 residues long.

The V gene is TRBV5-1, the J gene TRBJ2-7; the D is unclear. CDR1 SGHRS and CDR2 YFSETQ come from the germline V gene. The CDR3 consists of 15 residues. Trimming shortened V by 1 base and J by 0 bases, and 11 bases separated the two germline ends. CDR3 sequence (DNA): TGCGCCAGCAGCTTGTCTCACAGTTCCTCCTACGAGCAGTACTTC. It yields the protein CASSLSHSSSYEQYF.

On this clone: A much larger clonotype is one base distant, so this may be a read error. The chain is built from TRBV5-6 and TRBJ2-3; D gene unclear. The V gene's germline CDR1 is SGHDT and CDR2 YYEEEE. Trimming cost V 0 bases and J 3 bases, with 5 bases left between them. CDR3 length equals 13 residues. The CDR3 DNA reads as TGTGCCAGCAGCTTGGCCGGGACAGATACGCAGTATTTT. As protein: CASSLAGTDTQYF.

In regard to this clone: The junction differs from germline at one of its ends, possibly a read error. The chain joins TRBV11-2 to TRBJ1-2, with 9 bases matching TRBD1. This CDR3 comprises 15 residues. Germline CDR1 SGHAT, CDR2 FQNNGV. The CDR3 sequence is CASSLGGTGGLPGNF. The CDR3 nucleotides read TGTGCCAGCAGCCTAGGGGGAACAGGGGGCCTCCCAGGAAACTTC. Complete variable domain (other parts from reference TRBV11-2 and TRBJ1-2): EAGVAQSPRYKIIEKRQSVAFWCNPISGHATLYWYQQILGQGPKLLIQFQNNGVVDDSQLPKDRFSAERLKGVDSTLKIQPAKLEDSAVYLCASSLGGTGGLPGNFGSGTRLTVV.

This clone was found once. The chain joins TRBV19 to TRBJ1-5; unclear D gene. CDR1 and CDR2 from the germline V gene are LNHDA and SQIVND (reference sequence). Trimming removed 7 bases at V and 6 bases at J, with 16 bases between. The CDR3 totals 14 residues. CDR3: CASKIVAVGQPQHF. Here the CDR3 DNA reads TGTGCCAGTAAAATAGTTGCGGTTGGTCAGCCCCAGCATTTT.